Each of the 27 T cell receptor beta chains below was sequenced from the same sample in a study of T cell responses to AZD1222 COVID-19 vaccine. Sequenced by immunoSEQ multiplex PCR; TCRdb stores in-frame clones only, minus some. There are roughly 150,000 clones in the sample; about 83% occur only once, and approximately 0.97% lies in the top ten. Sequenced here: peripheral blood, sampled 28 days after the second AZD1222 dose. The receptors originated from an adult who received the AZD1222 COVID-19 vaccine.

The rearrangement links TRBV6-2 or TRBV6-3 to TRBJ2-7; possible D gene TRBD1, 6 bases. V lost 6 bases and J lost 6, with 12 bases in between. Germline V CDR1 and CDR2: MNHEY, SVGEGT. This CDR3 comprises 12 residues. The CDR3 DNA follows: TGTGCCAGCAGCACAGGGCATCGCGAGCAGTACTTC. It is translated as CASSTGHREQYF.

In its sample, this clone was seen a few times. The chain couples TRBV18 to TRBJ1-5, with D perhaps TRBD1 (6 bases). V lost 4 bases, J lost 0 bases, and 13 bases lay in between. From germline, CDR1 is KGHSH and CDR2 LQKENI. This CDR3 comprises 16 residues. The CDR3 sequence is CASSLGQPDSNQPQHF. Here the CDR3 DNA reads TGTGCCAGCTCACTTGGACAGCCTGATAGCAATCAGCCCCAGCATTTT. Drawing the rest from reference TRBV18 and TRBJ1-5, the complete variable domain is NAGVMQNPRHLVRRRGQEARLRCSPMKGHSHVYWYRQLPEEGLKFMVYLQKENIIDESGMPKERFSAEFPKEGPSILRIQQVVRGDSAAYFCASSLGQPDSNQPQHFGDGTRLSIL.

This clone was seen only once. The CDR3 protein is CASSTPGTSEETQYF. The CDR3 DNA sequence: TGTGCCAGCAGCACCCCCGGGACTAGCGAAGAGACCCAGTACTTC. The V call is TRBV7-9, the J call TRBJ2-5; 10 positions match TRBD2. The CDR3 consists of 15 residues. Trimming removed 5 bases from V and 3 bases from J; junction bases left unmatched: 6. Looked up from germline, CDR1 is SEHNR and CDR2 is FQNEAQ (reference sequence).

The chain has TRBV7-2 and TRBJ2-7, with 7 bases identical to TRBD1. Trimming took 5 bases from V and 3 from J; bases not matched to a gene: 16. The V gene's germline CDR1 is SGHTA and CDR2 FQGNSA. The CDR3 has 17 amino acids. This CDR3 reads CASSPTGPRGTHYEQYF. CDR3 DNA: TGTGCCAGCAGCCCTACTGGTCCCAGGGGGACCCACTACGAGCAGTACTTC.

This chain connects TRBV3-1 (or the pseudogene TRBV3-2) to TRBJ2-7; 8 nucleotides line up with TRBD2. CDR3 size: 14 residues. CDR1 and CDR2 from the germline V gene are LGHDT and YNNKEL (reference sequence). J lost 6 bases, V lost 8 bases, and 12 bases had no gene match. The CDR3 sequence: CASGLAVRGGEQYF. CDR3 sequence (DNA): TGTGCCAGCGGCCTAGCGGTACGGGGGGGCGAGCAGTACTTC.

The rearrangement joins TRBV19 to TRBJ1-5; perhaps TRBD1 as D (5 bases). This CDR3 has 14 amino acids. Germline assignment: CDR1 LNHDA and CDR2 SQIVND (reference sequence). The CDR3 loop is CASVGTPDRKPQHF. For the CDR3, the DNA is TGTGCTTCCGTCGGGACCCCCGATAGAAAGCCCCAGCATTTT.

The CDR3, as DNA: TGTGCCAGCAGTGAGGGGACAGGGCTTCAGCCCCAGCATTTT. It translates to CASSEGTGLQPQHF. The chain links TRBV6-1 to TRBJ1-5; the match to TRBD1 covers 9 bases. CDR3 size: 14 residues. The trim removed 3 bases at V and 6 bases at J, leaving 3 bases unmatched. The V gene's germline CDR1 is MNHNS and CDR2 SASEGT.

CDR3 DNA sequence: TGCGCCAGCAGCTTGGGTGTTCCTAGCCTCCCATTTGGGGCCAACGTCCTGACTTTC. It codes for CASSLGVPSLPFGANVLTF. V is TRBV5-1 and J is TRBJ2-6, with D perhaps TRBD2 (5 bases). CDR1 is SGHRS and CDR2 is YFSETQ in the germline V gene. The CDR3 loop spans 19 amino acids. V dropped 0 bases and J dropped 3 bases, with 19 bases sitting between them.

The chain combines TRBV7-8 with TRBJ2-7, with TRBD2 identical over 11 bases. Germline CDR1 SGHVS, CDR2 FQNEAQ. Losses at the gene ends were 2 bases for V and 0 bases for J; bases not matched to a gene: 6. CDR3 size: 17 residues. The CDR3 DNA reads TGTGCCAGCAGCTTAACTAGCGGGGGCTTTAGCTCCTACGAGCAGTACTTC. Translated: CASSLTSGGFSSYEQYF.

The chain recombines TRBV3-1 (or the pseudogene TRBV3-2) with TRBJ2-7; D is unclear. CDR3 size: 13 residues. Germline CDR1 is LGHDT and CDR2 is YNNKEL (reference sequence). V was clipped by 4 bases and J by 0 bases, with 7 bases between them. CDR3 coding DNA: TGTGCCAGCAGCCCAGCCCCCTCCTACGAGCAGTACTTC. This sequence encodes CASSPAPSYEQYF.

For this clone: Distinct nucleotide sequences in the sample also encode this CDR3. The V call is TRBV14, the J call TRBJ2-3; TRBD2 agrees at 9 bases. This CDR3 region has 15 residues. The germline CDR1 and CDR2 sequences are SGHDN and FVKESK. Losses at the gene ends were 4 bases for V and 1 base for J; bases not matched to a gene: 3. The CDR3 loop is CASSPGLAGTDTQYF. The CDR3 DNA sequence: TGTGCCAGCAGCCCGGGACTAGCAGGCACAGATACGCAGTATTTT.

The CDR3 is CASSPTARNYGYTF. CDR3 bases: TGTGCCAGCAGCCCCACAGCTAGGAACTATGGCTACACCTTC. V usage is TRBV3-1 (or the pseudogene TRBV3-2) and J usage is TRBJ1-2; D gene ambiguous. Trimming removed 4 bases at V and 2 bases at J, with 11 bases between. The CDR3 has 14 amino acids. Germline CDR1 and CDR2: LGHDT and YNNKEL (reference sequence).

J is TRBJ2-7 and V is TRBV19; 8 positions agree with TRBD1. The CDR3 covers 13 residues. The V segment lost 8 bases and the J segment 3 bases; nucleotides outside the gene matches: 6. Per germline, CDR1 LNHDA and CDR2 SQIVND (reference sequence). The chain's CDR3 is CASGQGDGYEQYF. The DNA for the CDR3 is TGTGCCAGTGGACAGGGTGACGGCTACGAGCAGTACTTC.

The V gene is TRBV5-1, the J gene TRBJ2-3, with D tentatively TRBD1 (6 bases). The CDR3 runs to 15 residues. Germline values: CDR1 SGHRS, CDR2 YFSETQ. V lost 4 bases, J lost 1 base, and 13 bases lay in between. As DNA, the CDR3 is TGCGCCAGCAGCCAGGGGCGTAGTGGCACAGATACGCAGTATTTT. Translated, it gives CASSQGRSGTDTQYF.

V is TRBV5-6 and J is TRBJ2-7; D remains ambiguous. V lost 4 bases and J 1 base, leaving 15 bases between the germline ends. Looked up from germline, CDR1 is SGHDT and CDR2 is YYEEEE. This CDR3 has 15 amino acids. CDR3 loop: CASSVGRINSYEQYF. For the CDR3, the DNA is TGTGCCAGCAGCGTTGGACGGATCAATTCCTACGAGCAGTACTTC.

This sequence joins TRBV9 and TRBJ2-3; D gene unclear. Germline assignment: CDR1 SGDLS and CDR2 YYNGEE. V was trimmed by 0 bases and J by 2 bases, leaving 7 bases between them. The CDR3 is 14 residues long. CDR3 DNA sequence: TGTGCCAGCAGCGTAGGGCGCACCACAGATACGCAGTATTTT. Translating it yields CASSVGRTTDTQYF.

Only a few counts were recorded for this clone. The chain recombines TRBV5-1 with TRBJ2-5, with TRBD2 identical over 10 bases. The CDR3 covers 16 residues. Germline V gene data show CDR1 as SGHRS and CDR2 as YFSETQ. V was clipped by 5 bases and J by 4 bases; unmatched bases: 11. CDR3 sequence reads: CASRFGGLAGAETQYF. The CDR3 DNA sequence: TGCGCCAGCAGATTCGGGGGCCTAGCGGGGGCAGAGACCCAGTACTTC. The whole variable domain, filled in from reference TRBV5-1 and TRBJ2-5, reads KAGVTQTPRYLIKTRGQQVTLSCSPISGHRSVSWYQQTPGQGLQFLFEYFSETQRNKGNFPGRFSGRQFSNSRSEMNVSTLELGDSALYLCASRFGGLAGAETQYFGPGTRLLVL.

The chain links TRBV6-2 or TRBV6-3 to TRBJ1-2, with TRBD1 matching 7 bases. Germline V gene data show CDR1 as MNHEY and CDR2 as SVGEGT. Trimming removed 6 bases from V and 5 bases from J; junction bases left unmatched: 30. The CDR3 has 21 residues. CDR3 protein: CASSLTRSGRGGWPDLYGYTF. The CDR3 DNA is TGTGCCAGCAGCTTAACCCGGAGCGGCAGGGGGGGTTGGCCCGATCTATATGGCTACACCTTC.

The chain combines TRBV11-2 with TRBJ2-1, with D tentatively TRBD1 (6 bases). CDR3 length: 16 residues. Germline V lookup: CDR1 SGHAT, CDR2 FQNNGV. V shed 2 bases and J shed 7 bases, with 18 bases lying between them. The CDR3: CASSLIPVGQRNEQFF. In DNA form, the CDR3 reads TGTGCCAGCAGCTTAATCCCGGTCGGACAGCGTAATGAGCAGTTCTTC. Combining the CDR3 with reference TRBV11-2 and TRBJ2-1 gives the whole variable domain EAGVAQSPRYKIIEKRQSVAFWCNPISGHATLYWYQQILGQGPKLLIQFQNNGVVDDSQLPKDRFSAERLKGVDSTLKIQPAKLEDSAVYLCASSLIPVGQRNEQFFGPGTRLTVL.

V is TRBV6-4 and J is TRBJ1-5; 7 bases are shared with TRBD1. The CDR3 length is 14 residues. Germline trimming cut 5 bases from V and 7 bases from J; bases unmatched to any gene: 8. Germline CDR1 is MRHNA and CDR2 is SNTAGT. CDR3 DNA sequence: TGTGCCAGCAGTCCGACAGGGAGAGGCCAGCCCCAGCATTTT. This encodes CASSPTGRGQPQHF.

This chain links TRBV27 with TRBJ2-7; D remains ambiguous. From germline, CDR1 is MNHEY and CDR2 SMNVEV (reference sequence). The CDR3 is 12 amino acids. The germline V and J ends were trimmed by 10 bases and 5 bases, with 15 bases remaining between them. The CDR3 reads CATVGPWDEQYF. CDR3 sequence (DNA): TGTGCCACCGTGGGTCCCTGGGACGAGCAGTACTTC.

This chain uses TRBV6-5 with TRBJ1-2; D call uncertain. The germline gives CDR1 MNHEY, CDR2 SVGAGI. Trimming pared 10 bases from V and 4 bases from J, leaving 13 bases between. The CDR3 is made up of 12 amino acids. The CDR3 DNA follows: TGTGCCACCAGCAGGTCACCCTATGGCTACACCTTC. Its protein is CATSRSPYGYTF.

This clone showed up just once. This rearrangement joins TRBV10-3 to TRBJ2-1; 8 bases are a match to TRBD2. The CDR3 is made up of 15 amino acids. Germline lookup yields CDR1 ENHRY and CDR2 SYGVKD. V was pared by 10 bases and J by 3 bases, with 11 bases of the junction left unmatched. The chain's CDR3 is CATTGAGGSYNEQFF. In nucleotides, the CDR3 is TGTGCCACCACTGGGGCGGGGGGAAGCTACAATGAGCAGTTCTTC.

The chain recombines TRBV11-2 with TRBJ2-2; a possible D gene is TRBD1 (6 bases). The germline V gene encodes CDR1 SGHAT and CDR2 FQNNGV. The CDR3 spans 14 residues. Trimming pared 1 base from V and 6 bases from J, leaving 9 bases between. CDR3 bases: TGTGCCAGCAGCTTAGCAGGGGCGGCCGGGGAGCTGTTTTTT. This sequence encodes CASSLAGAAGELFF.

The chain employs TRBV10-1 and TRBJ2-1; D possibly corresponds to TRBD2 (6 bases). V lost 5 bases and J lost 2, with 10 bases in between. This CDR3 is built from 14 residues. From germline, CDR1 is WNHNN and CDR2 SYGVQD (reference sequence). CDR3 bases: TGCGCCAGCAGTCCGGCTAGCGCCTACAATGAGCAGTTCTTC. This gives the protein CASSPASAYNEQFF.

The rearrangement links TRBV6-5 to TRBJ1-1; D perhaps matches TRBD1 (5 bases). V lost 2 bases and J 4 bases, leaving 11 bases between the germline ends. This CDR3 has 14 amino acids. Germline V gene data show CDR1 as MNHEY and CDR2 as SVGAGI. The CDR3 spells CASSYGGAGTEAFF. As DNA, the CDR3 is TGTGCCAGCAGTTACGGAGGGGCAGGCACTGAAGCTTTCTTT.

The chain links TRBV30 to TRBJ1-5; D not resolved. The CDR3 is 15 amino acids. V was shortened by 2 bases and J by 6 bases, with 17 bases between the two germline ends. Germline CDR1 GTSNPN, CDR2 SVGIG (reference sequence). The CDR3 DNA is TGTGCCTGGAGTCGCGTGTTGGGGAGGAGTCAGCCCCAGCATTTT. It codes for CAWSRVLGRSQPQHF.